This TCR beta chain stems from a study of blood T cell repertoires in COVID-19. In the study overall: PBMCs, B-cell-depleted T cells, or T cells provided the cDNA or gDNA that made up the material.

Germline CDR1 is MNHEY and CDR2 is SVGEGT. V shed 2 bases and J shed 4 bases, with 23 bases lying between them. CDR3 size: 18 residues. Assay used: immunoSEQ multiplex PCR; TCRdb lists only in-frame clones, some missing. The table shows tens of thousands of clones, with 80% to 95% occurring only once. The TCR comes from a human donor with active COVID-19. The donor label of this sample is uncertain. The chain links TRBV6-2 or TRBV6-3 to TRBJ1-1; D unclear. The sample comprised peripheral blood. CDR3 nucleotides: TGTGCCAGCAGTTACCCGGTTTCAAGACAAACCACGTCCACTGAAGCTTTCTTT. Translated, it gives CASSYPVSRQTTSTEAFF.